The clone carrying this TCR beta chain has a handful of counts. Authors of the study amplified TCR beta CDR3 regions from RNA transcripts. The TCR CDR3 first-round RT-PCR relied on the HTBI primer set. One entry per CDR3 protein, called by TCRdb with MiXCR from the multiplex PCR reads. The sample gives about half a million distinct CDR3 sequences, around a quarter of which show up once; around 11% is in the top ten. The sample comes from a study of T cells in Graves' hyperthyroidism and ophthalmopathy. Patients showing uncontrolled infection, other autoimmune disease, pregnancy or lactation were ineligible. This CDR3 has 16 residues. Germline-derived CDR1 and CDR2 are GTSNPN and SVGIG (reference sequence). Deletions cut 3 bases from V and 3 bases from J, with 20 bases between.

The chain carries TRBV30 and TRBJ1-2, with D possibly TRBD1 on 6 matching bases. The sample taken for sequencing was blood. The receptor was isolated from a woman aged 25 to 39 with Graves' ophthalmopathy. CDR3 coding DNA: TGTGCCTGGAGGGATCTGGCGAAGGGGGTTCACTATGGCTACACCTTC. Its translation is CAWRDLAKGVHYGYTF. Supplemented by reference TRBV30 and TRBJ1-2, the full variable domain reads SQTIHQWPATLVQPVGSPLSLECTVEGTSNPNLYWYRQAAGRGLQLLFYSVGIGQISSEVPQNLSASRPQDRQFILSSKKLLLSDSGFYLCAWRDLAKGVHYGYTFGSGTRLTVV.